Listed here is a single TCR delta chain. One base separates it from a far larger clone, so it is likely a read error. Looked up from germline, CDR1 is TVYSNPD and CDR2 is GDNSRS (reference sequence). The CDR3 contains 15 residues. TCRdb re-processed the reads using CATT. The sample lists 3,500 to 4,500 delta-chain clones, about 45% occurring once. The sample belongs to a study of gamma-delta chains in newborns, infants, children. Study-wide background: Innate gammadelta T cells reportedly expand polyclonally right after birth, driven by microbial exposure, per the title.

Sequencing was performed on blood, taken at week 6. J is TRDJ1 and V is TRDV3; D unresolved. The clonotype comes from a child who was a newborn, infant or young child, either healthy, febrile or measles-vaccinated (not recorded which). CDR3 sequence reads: CALSVLLVISDKLIF. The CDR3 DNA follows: TGTGCCCTTAGCGTACTGTTAGTTATCTCCGATAAACTCATCTTT.